One sample yielded the 15 T cell receptor beta chains listed below, sequenced in a study of T cell repertoires in cytomegalovirus infection. These receptors lack a known antigen. TCRdb reanalysed the reads using MiXCR and keeps one entry per CDR3 protein. The repertoire consists of some 800,000 distinct CDR3 sequences, with approximately 29% occurring once and the leading ten covering around an eighth. Sequencing used cultured CD8+ T cells from PBMCs, obtained from culture after CMV antigen stimulation. These receptors were taken from a human donor in good health (CMV status not recorded). Some clones in this sample may be carry-over from other donors' samples.

This clonotype appeared many times. The chain carries TRBV7-6 and TRBJ2-1, with TRBD1 identical over 7 bases. The CDR3 runs to 15 residues. The J segment lost 6 bases and the V segment lost 4 bases, leaving 9 bases of the junction unmatched. Per germline, CDR1 SGHVS and CDR2 FNYEAQ. The CDR3 loop is CASSSRQGIRNEQFF. The DNA for the CDR3 is TGTGCCAGCAGCTCACGACAGGGAATCCGCAATGAGCAGTTCTTC.

The chain carries TRBV2 and TRBJ2-1; TRBD2 aligns across 7 bases. The germline V gene has CDR1 SNHLY and CDR2 FYNNEI. The CDR3 covers 13 residues. The V and J ends lost 9 bases and 6 bases, in that order; junction bases with no gene match: 8. For the CDR3, the DNA is TGTGCCAGGAGCGGGACTGACCGCAATGAGCAGTTCTTC. This encodes CARSGTDRNEQFF.

This clonotype was counted between two and nine times. The chain is built from TRBV15 and TRBJ2-7, with 11 bases fitting TRBD1. CDR1 and CDR2 from the germline V gene are LNHNV and YYDKDF (reference sequence). The CDR3 is made up of 18 amino acids. V trimming: 0 bases; J trimming: 3 bases; junction bases outside the gene matches: 10. The CDR3 bases are TGTGCCACCAGCAGAGAACACCGACCGGGACAGGGGGTCTACGAGCAGTACTTC. This translates into CATSREHRPGQGVYEQYF.

The chain couples TRBV27 to TRBJ2-5; TRBD2 aligns across 7 bases. CDR1 is MNHEY and CDR2 is SMNVEV in the germline V gene (reference sequence). The V segment lost 4 bases and the J segment 2 bases; nucleotides outside the gene matches: 4. The CDR3 loop spans 14 amino acids. The CDR3 sequence: CASSWGGRQETQYF. The CDR3 DNA follows: TGTGCCAGCAGTTGGGGGGGTAGGCAAGAGACCCAGTACTTC.

The gene calls are TRBV27 and TRBJ1-1, with 8 positions matching TRBD1. Germline loops: CDR1 MNHEY, CDR2 SMNVEV (reference sequence). Losses at the gene ends were 0 bases for V and 4 bases for J; bases not matched to a gene: 4. This CDR3 region has 15 residues. CDR3 region: CASSLSGTGFTEAFF. CDR3 in DNA: TGTGCCAGCAGTTTATCCGGGACAGGATTCACTGAAGCTTTCTTT.

This chain links TRBV29-1 with TRBJ1-1; possible D gene TRBD1, 5 bases. This CDR3 spans 15 amino acids. V gave up 6 bases and J gave up 1 base, with 18 bases separating them. Germline V gene lookup returns CDR1 SQVTM and CDR2 ANQGSEA. The CDR3 bases are TGCAGCGTACATCCCCGGGACGCCGCGAACACTGAAGCTTTCTTT. This gives the protein CSVHPRDAANTEAFF.

V gene TRBV6-1 combines with J gene TRBJ2-5; D may be TRBD1 (5 bases). CDR3 length: 13 residues. Germline lookup yields CDR1 MNHNS and CDR2 SASEGT. Between the trimmed V and J ends, which lost 6 bases and 1 base, there was a span of 9 bases. CDR3 residues: CASRLQGQETQYF. In DNA form, the CDR3 reads TGTGCCAGCAGGCTCCAGGGCCAAGAGACCCAGTACTTC.

This chain joins TRBV27 and TRBJ2-2, with D possibly being TRBD1 (5 bases). CDR1 and CDR2 from the germline V gene are MNHEY and SMNVEV (reference sequence). This CDR3 contains 13 residues. V shed 8 bases and J shed 5 bases, with 12 bases lying between them. The CDR3 reads CASLYRKTGELFF. CDR3 DNA sequence: TGTGCCAGCCTTTACAGGAAAACCGGGGAGCTGTTTTTT.

The chain joins TRBV20-1 to TRBJ1-4, with 8 bases lining up with TRBD1. Germline trimming cut 0 bases from V and 6 bases from J; bases unmatched to any gene: 9. CDR1 is DFQATT, CDR2 SNEGSKA, per germline (reference sequence). The CDR3 runs to 16 residues. The CDR3 loop is CSARDVGQGGHEKLFF. CDR3 in DNA: TGCAGTGCTAGAGATGTCGGACAGGGTGGTCATGAAAAACTGTTTTTT.

CDR3 sequence: CASSLPTNEKLFF. In DNA form, the CDR3 reads TGTGCCAGCAGCCTCCCAACTAATGAAAAACTGTTTTTT. V and J are TRBV7-9 and TRBJ1-4; D is unclear. V gave up 5 bases and J gave up 0 bases, with 4 bases separating them. From germline, CDR1 is SEHNR and CDR2 FQNEAQ (reference sequence). The CDR3 has 13 residues.

The chain recombines TRBV7-9 with TRBJ1-3; no firm D call. Trimming shortened V by 4 bases and J by 4 bases, and 11 bases separated the two germline ends. The CDR3 consists of 14 residues. Germline values: CDR1 SEHNR, CDR2 FQNEAQ (reference sequence). The CDR3 here is CASSYYASGNTIYF. The CDR3 nucleotides read TGTGCCAGCAGCTATTACGCAAGCGGAAACACCATATATTTT.

V gene TRBV29-1 combines with J gene TRBJ2-7; unclear D gene. Germline values: CDR1 SQVTM, CDR2 ANQGSEA. V lost 2 bases, J lost 0 bases, and 8 bases lay in between. This CDR3 is 13 amino acids long. The CDR3 protein is CSVELSSSYEQYF. DNA of the CDR3: TGCAGCGTTGAACTGAGTAGCTCCTACGAGCAGTACTTC.

The chain couples TRBV7-2 to TRBJ1-3; tentatively, D is TRBD1 (6 bases). Germline V gene lookup returns CDR1 SGHTA and CDR2 FQGNSA. CDR3 size: 14 residues. Trimming left V 10 bases short and J 4 bases short, with 17 bases between. Here the CDR3 DNA reads TGTGCCACCACGGGGGGGGCGCGAGGAAACACCATATATTTT. Translating gives CATTGGARGNTIYF.

This clonotype occurred many times. The V gene is TRBV12-3 or TRBV12-4, the J gene TRBJ2-2; 10 bases are shared with TRBD2. The CDR3 length is 17 residues. V lost 4 bases, J lost 1 base, and 6 bases stayed unmatched. The CDR3 DNA sequence: TGTGCCAGCAGTTCCCCTCTAGCGGGGGTGAACACCGGGGAGCTGTTTTTT. Translated: CASSSPLAGVNTGELFF.

Ten or more counts support this clonotype. The rearrangement links TRBV12-3 or TRBV12-4 to TRBJ2-1, with 8 bases identical to TRBD2. V lost 7 bases and J lost 7; bases outside the gene matches: 18. The CDR3 consists of 17 residues. In DNA form, the CDR3 reads TGTGCCAGCAACCCTCTGCCCGGGGGGGGTCCGGAGAATGAGCAGTTCTTC. This codes for CASNPLPGGGPENEQFF.